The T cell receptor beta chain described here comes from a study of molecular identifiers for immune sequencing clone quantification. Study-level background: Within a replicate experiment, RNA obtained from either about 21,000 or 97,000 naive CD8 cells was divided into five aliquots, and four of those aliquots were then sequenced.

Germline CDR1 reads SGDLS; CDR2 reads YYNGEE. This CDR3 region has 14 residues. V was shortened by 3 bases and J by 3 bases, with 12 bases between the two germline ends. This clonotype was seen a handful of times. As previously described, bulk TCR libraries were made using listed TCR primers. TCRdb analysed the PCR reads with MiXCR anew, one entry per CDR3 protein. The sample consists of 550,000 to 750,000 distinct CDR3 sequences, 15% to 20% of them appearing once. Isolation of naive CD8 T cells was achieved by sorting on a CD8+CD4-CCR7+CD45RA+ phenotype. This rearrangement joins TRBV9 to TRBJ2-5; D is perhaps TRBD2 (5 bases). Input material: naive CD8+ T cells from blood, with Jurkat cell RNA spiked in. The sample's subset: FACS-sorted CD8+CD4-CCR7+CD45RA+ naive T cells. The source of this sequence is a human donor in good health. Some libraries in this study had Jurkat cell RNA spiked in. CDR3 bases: TGTGCCAGCAGCGCAGCGGACGGGGAAGAGACCCAGTACTTC. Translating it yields CASSAADGEETQYF.